These 29 T cell receptor beta chains originate from one sample sequenced in a study of early T cells in non-severe SARS-CoV-2 infection. TCRdb passed the 5' RACE reads through MiXCR, listing each CDR3 protein once. The data hold about 42,000 distinct CDR3 sequences, with less than 8.5% observed a single time. The specimen sequenced was whole blood. The source is an adult who was a healthcare worker with PCR-confirmed SARS-CoV-2 infection or an uninfected control (not recorded which).

This clonotype was counted many times. The J gene is TRBJ2-1, the V gene TRBV11-2; 12 bases match TRBD2. CDR3 size: 16 residues. After removal of 0 bases from V and 4 bases from J, the junction contained 1 base not matched to a gene. The germline V gene encodes CDR1 SGHAT and CDR2 FQNNGV. CDR3 sequence: CASSLDLAGGYNEQFF. The CDR3 nucleotides are TGTGCCAGCAGCTTAGATCTAGCGGGGGGGTACAATGAGCAGTTCTTC.

This clonotype was seen many times. J is TRBJ2-7 and V is TRBV7-2; D unresolved. This CDR3 is built from 13 residues. V lost 5 bases and J 0 bases, leaving 8 bases between the germline ends. Germline lookup yields CDR1 SGHTA and CDR2 FQGNSA. CDR3 DNA sequence: TGTGCCAGCAGCCCCCCCAGCTCCTACGAGCAGTACTTC. It translates to CASSPPSSYEQYF.

This clonotype was counted only a few times. This chain joins TRBV6-5 and TRBJ1-6; TRBD1 matches 9 bases. Germline values: CDR1 MNHEY, CDR2 SVGAGI. The trim removed 9 bases at V and 8 bases at J, leaving 2 bases unmatched. The CDR3 consists of 12 residues. CDR3 bases: TGTGCCAGTCGACAGGGGGATTCACCCCTCCACTTT. Translating gives CASRQGDSPLHF.

The sample holds a few counts of this clonotype. The chain uses TRBV7-9 and TRBJ1-2; 7 bases map to TRBD1. Germline V gene data show CDR1 as SEHNR and CDR2 as FQNEAQ (reference sequence). The CDR3 has 15 residues. The V and J ends lost 6 bases and 0 bases, in that order; junction bases with no gene match: 7. DNA of the CDR3: TGTGCCAGCAGTTTACCTGGACAGGCTAACTATGGCTACACCTTC. Amino acid sequence: CASSLPGQANYGYTF.

There are a few counts of this clonotype. V usage is TRBV21-1 and J usage is TRBJ1-5. TRBV21-1 is termed a pseudogene. The CDR3 consists of 17 residues. CDR3 bases: TGTGCCAGCAGCAAAGCAAAAGCGGGACCTACTAATCAGCCCCAGCATTTT. It yields the protein CASSKAKAGPTNQPQHF.

The chain uses TRBV10-3 and TRBJ1-1; no firm D call. V was pared by 0 bases and J by 3 bases, with 11 bases between. The germline CDR1 and CDR2 sequences are ENHRY and SYGVKD. The CDR3 has 15 amino acids. CDR3 amino acids: CAISESKGRDTEAFF. For the CDR3, the DNA is TGTGCCATCAGTGAGTCAAAGGGTAGGGACACTGAAGCTTTCTTT.

This sequence joins TRBV7-9 and TRBJ2-2, with D possibly TRBD2 on 5 matching bases. V was cut by 8 bases and J by 3 bases, with 13 bases left in between. The CDR3 is 14 amino acids. Per the germline V gene, CDR1 is SEHNR and CDR2 is FQNEAQ (reference sequence). The CDR3 coding sequence is TGTGCCAGCTGCGGGCTAATCTACACCGGGGAGCTGTTTTTT. It specifies CASCGLIYTGELFF.

The sample holds many counts of this clonotype. This chain links TRBV12-3 or TRBV12-4 with TRBJ1-1, with a possible D match to TRBD1 (6 bases). The CDR3 runs to 17 residues. The ends were cut back, 3 bases at V and 0 bases at J, with 17 bases in the middle. CDR3 region: CASSFPPGGDMNTEAFF. The CDR3, as DNA: TGTGCCAGCAGTTTCCCCCCGGGGGGGGACATGAACACTGAAGCTTTCTTT.

At least ten counts were recorded for this clonotype. V and J are TRBV18 and TRBJ1-1; D possibly corresponds to TRBD1 (5 bases). CDR3 length: 15 amino acids. Germline loops: CDR1 KGHSH, CDR2 LQKENI. V was shortened by 1 base and J by 0 bases, with 9 bases between the two germline ends. CDR3 nucleotides: TGTGCCAGCTCACCACGAGACAGATTGAACACTGAAGCTTTCTTT. Amino acids: CASSPRDRLNTEAFF.

The chain recombines TRBV20-1 with TRBJ2-7; D gene unclear. Germline values: CDR1 DFQATT, CDR2 SNEGSKA (reference sequence). V lost 1 base and J lost 5, with 15 bases in between. CDR3 length: 14 amino acids. CDR3 amino acids: CSARALALFDEQYF. The CDR3 coding sequence is TGCAGTGCTAGAGCTTTAGCCCTTTTTGACGAGCAGTACTTC.

This clonotype was counted a few times. CDR3 protein: CASSQDLWVTAQETQYF. CDR3 coding DNA: TGCGCCAGCAGCCAAGATCTTTGGGTCACCGCACAAGAGACCCAGTACTTC. The chain employs TRBV4-3 and TRBJ2-5; no clear D. CDR3 size: 17 residues. Looked up from germline, CDR1 is LGHNA and CDR2 is YSLEER. Trimming pared 0 bases from V and 2 bases from J, leaving 16 bases between.

This clonotype was found a few times. As DNA, the CDR3 is TGTGCCAGCACCCCATCAGACCCCTATGGCTACACCTTC. As protein: CASTPSDPYGYTF. J is TRBJ1-2 and V is TRBV7-2; no firm D call. The germline V gene encodes CDR1 SGHTA and CDR2 FQGNSA. Trimming removed 7 bases at V and 4 bases at J, with 13 bases between. There are 13 residues in the CDR3.

This clonotype has more than one count but fewer than ten. The rearrangement uses TRBV25-1 and TRBJ2-7; weak D call: TRBD2 (6 bases). The germline V and J ends were trimmed by 7 bases and 1 base, with 11 bases remaining between them. The CDR3 has 13 residues. Per the germline V gene, CDR1 is MGHDK and CDR2 is SYGVNS. Here the CDR3 DNA reads TGTGCCAGCACGGAGGGTACGTCCTACGAGCAGTACTTC. Translation: CASTEGTSYEQYF.

A single count supports this clonotype. The rearrangement joins TRBV30 to TRBJ1-2; no clear D gene. V shed 5 bases and J shed 8 bases, with 18 bases lying between them. There are 13 residues in the CDR3. Looked up from germline, CDR1 is GTSNPN and CDR2 is SVGIG (reference sequence). CDR3 sequence (DNA): TGTGCCTGGGACTCCGGGCCCTACCAGGGCTACACCTTC. Its protein is CAWDSGPYQGYTF.

In this sample, this clonotype turned up a few times. The V gene is TRBV6-5, the J gene TRBJ2-7; 10 positions match TRBD2. Germline assignment: CDR1 MNHEY and CDR2 SVGAGI. Unmatched junction bases numbered 5, after V lost 0 bases and J lost 6 bases. This CDR3 is built from 15 residues. The CDR3 DNA follows: TGTGCCAGCAGTTACTCGTCTAGCGGGGGCCGCGAGCAGTACTTC. Protein: CASSYSSSGGREQYF.

A few counts support this clonotype. V usage is TRBV3-1 and J usage is TRBJ2-2; 8 nucleotides line up with TRBD1. Germline V lookup: CDR1 LGHDT, CDR2 YNNKEL (reference sequence). The CDR3 consists of 15 residues. Trimming took 5 bases from V and 4 from J; bases not matched to a gene: 6. The CDR3 loop reads CASSTGGIRTGELFF. The CDR3 DNA follows: TGTGCCAGCAGCACAGGGGGGATTCGCACCGGGGAGCTGTTTTTT. Full variable domain (outside the CDR3, taken from reference TRBV3-1 and TRBJ2-2): DTAVSQTPKYLVTQMGNDKSIKCEQNLGHDTMYWYKQDSKKFLKIMFSYNNKELIINETVPNRFSPKSPDKAHLNLHINSLELGDSAVYFCASSTGGIRTGELFFGEGSRLTVL.

The rearrangement links TRBV11-2 to TRBJ2-5; the D call may be TRBD1 or TRBD2 (5 bases each). CDR1 and CDR2 from the germline V gene are SGHAT and FQNNGV. CDR3 length equals 14 residues. V was trimmed by 1 base and J by 3 bases, leaving 9 bases between them. DNA of the CDR3: TGTGCCAGCAGCTTAGTGGGGACCAAAGAGACCCAGTACTTC. Its protein is CASSLVGTKETQYF.

The genes are TRBV3-1 and TRBJ2-7; D is unresolved. Trimming cost V 6 bases and J 2 bases, with 8 bases left between them. From germline, CDR1 is LGHDT and CDR2 YNNKEL (reference sequence). The CDR3 loop spans 12 amino acids. This CDR3 reads CASRAPTYEQYF. CDR3 DNA sequence: TGTGCCAGCAGGGCACCCACCTACGAGCAGTACTTC.

The CDR3 is CASSLSQNNSPLHF. DNA for the CDR3: TGTGCCAGCAGTTTATCACAAAATAATTCACCCCTCCACTTT. The J gene is TRBJ1-6, the V gene TRBV12-3 or TRBV12-4; D is unresolved. V gave up 2 bases and J gave up 5 bases, with 7 bases separating them. The CDR3 consists of 14 residues.

This clonotype was observed many times. This sequence joins TRBV19 and TRBJ2-1, with TRBD2 matching over 12 bases. This CDR3 has 16 amino acids. Trimming took 6 bases from V and 8 from J; bases not matched to a gene: 11. Germline V gene lookup returns CDR1 LNHDA and CDR2 SQIVND (reference sequence). The CDR3, as DNA: TGTGCCAGTAGGGCCCTAGCGGGGGGGACCCTCGATGAGCAGTTCTTC. It is translated as CASRALAGGTLDEQFF.

This rearrangement joins TRBV4-3 to TRBJ1-4; a possible D gene is TRBD1 (5 bases). Germline values: CDR1 LGHNA, CDR2 YSLEER. V dropped 0 bases and J dropped 7 bases, with 6 bases sitting between them. The CDR3 consists of 13 residues. The chain's CDR3 is CASSQDRAEKLFF. The CDR3 nucleotides read TGCGCCAGCAGCCAAGACAGGGCTGAAAAACTGTTTTTT.

This clonotype appeared many times. V is TRBV30 and J is TRBJ1-6, with TRBD1 matching over 7 bases. This CDR3 spans 15 amino acids. Germline V gene lookup returns CDR1 GTSNPN and CDR2 SVGIG (reference sequence). With 1 base clipped from V and 10 bases from J, the junction kept 10 bases outside the gene matches. CDR3: CAWSATTGQGSPLHF. DNA for the CDR3: TGTGCCTGGAGTGCCACGACAGGGCAAGGGTCACCCCTCCACTTT.

J is TRBJ2-7 and V is TRBV7-9; no clear D gene. In germline, CDR1 is SEHNR, CDR2 FQNEAQ (reference sequence). V was shortened by 5 bases and J by 5 bases, with 16 bases between the two germline ends. CDR3 length: 14 residues. CDR3 DNA: TGTGCCAGCAGCCCGACCGCGCACTCGAACGAGCAGTACTTC. The encoded protein is CASSPTAHSNEQYF. The whole variable domain, remainder taken from reference TRBV7-9 and TRBJ2-7, is DTGVSQNPRHKITKRGQNVTFRCDPISEHNRLYWYRQTLGQGPEFLTYFQNEAQLEKSRLLSDRFSAERPKGSFSTLEIQRTEQGDSAMYLCASSPTAHSNEQYFGPGTRLTVT.

This clonotype was picked up a small number of times. This sequence joins TRBV6-1 and TRBJ1-5, with D unclear. Germline loops: CDR1 MNHNS, CDR2 SASEGT. Trimming cost V 4 bases and J 5 bases, with 6 bases left between them. The CDR3 sequence is 12 residues long. The chain's CDR3 is CASSARDQPQHF. The DNA of the CDR3 is TGTGCCAGCAGTGCACGAGATCAGCCCCAGCATTTT.

Ten or more counts support this clonotype. This chain links TRBV5-1 with TRBJ2-1; 15 nucleotides align to TRBD2. J gave up 6 bases and V 4 bases, and 11 bases lay outside the gene matches. Germline loops: CDR1 SGHRS, CDR2 YFSETQ. The CDR3 is made up of 18 amino acids. The CDR3 here is CASSRTSGGATLGNEQFF. The CDR3 DNA reads TGCGCCAGCAGCCGGACTAGCGGGGGGGCCACCCTGGGCAATGAGCAGTTCTTC. Drawing the rest from reference TRBV5-1 and TRBJ2-1, the complete variable domain is KAGVTQTPRYLIKTRGQQVTLSCSPISGHRSVSWYQQTPGQGLQFLFEYFSETQRNKGNFPGRFSGRQFSNSRSEMNVSTLELGDSALYLCASSRTSGGATLGNEQFFGPGTRLTVL.

A few counts support this clonotype. The V gene is TRBV7-2, the J gene TRBJ1-5; no reliable D call. Germline CDR1 reads SGHTA; CDR2 reads FQGNSA. This CDR3 comprises 16 residues. Trimming took off 2 bases at V and 4 bases at J, with 15 bases between the two ends. This CDR3 is CASSLLDGFPNQPQHF. In DNA form, the CDR3 reads TGTGCCAGCAGCTTACTCGACGGATTTCCTAATCAGCCCCAGCATTTT.

At least ten counts were recorded for this clonotype. One end of the junction fails to match germline, which may point to a read error. The CDR3 DNA is TGTGCCATCAGGGAGTATTTGGGTGATAATGAGCAGTTCTTC. Amino acid sequence: CAIREYLGDNEQFF. The genes are TRBV10-3 and TRBJ2-1; no definite D call. CDR1 is ENHRY, CDR2 SYGVKD, per germline. The CDR3 has 14 amino acids.

This rearrangement joins TRBV19 to TRBJ2-3; no firm D call. With 5 bases removed from V and 4 bases from J, the gap between germline ends came to 7 bases. The CDR3 has 12 residues. Per the germline V gene, CDR1 is LNHDA and CDR2 is SQIVND (reference sequence). CDR3 residues: CASSPSSDTQYF. The CDR3 DNA reads TGTGCCAGTAGTCCCTCGTCAGATACGCAGTATTTT.

This clonotype was recorded many times. The gene calls are TRBV15 and TRBJ2-5, with TRBD2 as a possible D gene (6 bases). CDR3 length: 13 amino acids. With 4 bases removed from V and 5 bases from J, the gap between germline ends came to 11 bases. The germline CDR1 and CDR2 sequences are LNHNV and YYDKDF (reference sequence). The CDR3 loop reads CATSKAGWETQYF. As DNA, the CDR3 is TGTGCCACCAGCAAGGCGGGGTGGGAGACCCAGTACTTC.